These T cell receptor beta chains were read from a single sample in a study of blood T cells in healthy people across ages. TCRdb recomputed calls from the 5' RACE reads with MiXCR, one row per CDR3 protein. The table shows roughly 860,000 distinct CDR3 sequences, with under 80% occurring only once. The sequencing sample was made of blood. The receptors here all came from a man between 25 and 39 years old in good health. Both conserved end residues are part of each CDR3.

v_call: TRBV7-2; j_call: TRBJ2-5; cdr3_aa: CASSLGWLNQETQYF
v_call: TRBV20-1; j_call: TRBJ2-3; cdr3_aa: CSARGMGLAGTDTQYF
v_call: TRBV29-1; j_call: TRBJ2-3; cdr3_aa: CSTRASGISPDTQYF
v_call: TRBV7-2; j_call: TRBJ2-2; cdr3_aa: CASARGGPTGELFF
v_call: TRBV7-2; j_call: TRBJ2-3; cdr3_aa: CASSPPGGEDTQYF
v_call: TRBV4-2; j_call: TRBJ2-1; cdr3_aa: CASRPIQSSYNEQFF
v_call: TRBV4-3; j_call: TRBJ2-1; cdr3_aa: CASQPGTRTYNEQFF
v_call: TRBV29-1; j_call: TRBJ1-1; cdr3_aa: CSVEVGDRGRAEAFF
v_call: TRBV4-3; j_call: TRBJ1-1; cdr3_aa: CASSSPGTENTEAFF
v_call: TRBV7-8; j_call: TRBJ1-4; cdr3_aa: CASSLGSGPRTANEKLFF
v_call: TRBV6-5; j_call: TRBJ2-7; cdr3_aa: CATTGSPPYEQYF
v_call: TRBV21-1; j_call: TRBJ1-2; cdr3_aa: CASSEGLNGYTF
v_call: TRBV7-2; j_call: TRBJ2-4; cdr3_aa: CASSGDIAKNIQYF
v_call: TRBV6-5; j_call: TRBJ2-5; cdr3_aa: CASSMGDEQYF
v_call: TRBV3-1; j_call: TRBJ2-7; cdr3_aa: CAGNKEGTYEQYF
v_call: TRBV2; j_call: TRBJ1-6; cdr3_aa: CASSALTNSPLHF
v_call: TRBV20-1; j_call: TRBJ2-1; cdr3_aa: CSSESAGGLVEQFF
v_call: TRBV12-3/TRBV12-4; j_call: TRBJ1-2; cdr3_aa: CASTAGGYNGYTF
v_call: TRBV9; j_call: TRBJ2-4; cdr3_aa: CASSRGGGGRKNIQYF
v_call: TRBV27; j_call: TRBJ2-5; cdr3_aa: CASRTGDQEAQYF
v_call: TRBV6-2/TRBV6-3; j_call: TRBJ2-5; cdr3_aa: CASSPTAGNFYERYF
v_call: TRBV9; j_call: TRBJ1-4; cdr3_aa: CASSASLGGAGEKLFF
v_call: TRBV18; j_call: TRBJ2-1; cdr3_aa: CASSPWSDEQFF